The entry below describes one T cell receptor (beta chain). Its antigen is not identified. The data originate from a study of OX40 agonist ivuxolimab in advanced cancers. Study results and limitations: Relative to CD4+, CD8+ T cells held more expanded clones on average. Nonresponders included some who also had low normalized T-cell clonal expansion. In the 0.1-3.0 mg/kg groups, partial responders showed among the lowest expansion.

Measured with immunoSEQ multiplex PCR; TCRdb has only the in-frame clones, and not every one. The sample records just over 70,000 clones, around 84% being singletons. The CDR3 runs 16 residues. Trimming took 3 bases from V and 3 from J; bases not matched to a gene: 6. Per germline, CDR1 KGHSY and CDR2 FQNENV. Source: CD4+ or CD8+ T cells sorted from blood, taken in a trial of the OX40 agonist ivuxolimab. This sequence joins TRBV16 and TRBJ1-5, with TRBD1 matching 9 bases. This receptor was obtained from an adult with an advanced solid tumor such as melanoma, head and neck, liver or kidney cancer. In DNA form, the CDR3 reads TGTGCCAGCAGCCAGTCACGGACAGGGGACAATCAGCCCCAGCATTTT. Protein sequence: CASSQSRTGDNQPQHF.